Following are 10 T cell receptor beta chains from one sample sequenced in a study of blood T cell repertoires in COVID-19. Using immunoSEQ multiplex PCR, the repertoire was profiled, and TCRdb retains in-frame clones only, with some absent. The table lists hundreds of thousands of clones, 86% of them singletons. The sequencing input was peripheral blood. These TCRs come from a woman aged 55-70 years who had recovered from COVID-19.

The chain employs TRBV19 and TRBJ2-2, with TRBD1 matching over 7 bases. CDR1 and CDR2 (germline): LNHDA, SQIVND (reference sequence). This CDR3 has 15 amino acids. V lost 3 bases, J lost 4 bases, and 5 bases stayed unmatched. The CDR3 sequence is CASSIPPGGTGELFF. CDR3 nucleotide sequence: TGTGCCAGTAGTATCCCCCCAGGGGGCACCGGGGAGCTGTTTTTT.

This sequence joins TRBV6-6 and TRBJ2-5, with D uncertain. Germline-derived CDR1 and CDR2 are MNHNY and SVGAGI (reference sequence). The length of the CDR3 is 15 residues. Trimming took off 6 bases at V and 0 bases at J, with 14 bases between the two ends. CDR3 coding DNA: TGTGCCAGCAGGCTCCGCGAGCTGTACCAAGAGACCCAGTACTTC. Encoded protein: CASRLRELYQETQYF.

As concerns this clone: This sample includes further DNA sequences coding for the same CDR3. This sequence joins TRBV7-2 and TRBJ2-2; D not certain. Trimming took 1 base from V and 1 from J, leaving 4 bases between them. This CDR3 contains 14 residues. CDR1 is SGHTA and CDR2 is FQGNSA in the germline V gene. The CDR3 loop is CASSLGLNTGELFF. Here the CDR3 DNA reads TGTGCCAGCAGCTTAGGGCTGAACACCGGGGAGCTGTTTTTT.

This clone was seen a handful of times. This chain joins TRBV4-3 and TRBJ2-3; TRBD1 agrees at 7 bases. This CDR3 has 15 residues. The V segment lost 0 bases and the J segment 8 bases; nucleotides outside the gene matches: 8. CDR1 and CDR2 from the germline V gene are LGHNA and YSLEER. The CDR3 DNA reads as TGCGCCAGCAGCCAAGAGACAGGGCGGATCGGTACGCAGTATTTT. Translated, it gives CASSQETGRIGTQYF.

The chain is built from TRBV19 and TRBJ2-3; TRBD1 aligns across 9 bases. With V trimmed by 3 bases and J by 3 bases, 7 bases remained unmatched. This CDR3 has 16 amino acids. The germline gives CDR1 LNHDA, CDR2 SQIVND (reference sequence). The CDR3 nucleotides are TGTGCCAGTAGTATTATGGTGACAGGGGGAACAGATACGCAGTATTTT. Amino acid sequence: CASSIMVTGGTDTQYF.

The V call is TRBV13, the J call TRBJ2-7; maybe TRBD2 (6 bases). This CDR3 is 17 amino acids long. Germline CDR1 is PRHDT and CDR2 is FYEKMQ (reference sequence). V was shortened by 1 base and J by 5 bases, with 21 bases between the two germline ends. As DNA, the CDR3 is TGTGCCAGCAGCTTAGAGGTAGGAGGGCGCATGTCCGACGAGCAGTACTTC. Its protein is CASSLEVGGRMSDEQYF.

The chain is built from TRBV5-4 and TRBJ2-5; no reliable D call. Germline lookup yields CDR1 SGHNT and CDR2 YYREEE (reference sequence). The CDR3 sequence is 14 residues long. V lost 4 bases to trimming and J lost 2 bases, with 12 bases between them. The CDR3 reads CASSPRNLQETQYF. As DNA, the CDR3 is TGTGCCAGCAGCCCGCGCAACCTTCAAGAGACCCAGTACTTC.

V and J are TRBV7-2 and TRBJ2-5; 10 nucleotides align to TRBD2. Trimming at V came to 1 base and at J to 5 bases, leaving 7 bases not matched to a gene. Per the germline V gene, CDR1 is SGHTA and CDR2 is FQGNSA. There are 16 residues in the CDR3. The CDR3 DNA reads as TGTGCCAGCAGCTTAGGAAGCGGGGGGGCCTGGGAGACCCAGTACTTC. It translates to CASSLGSGGAWETQYF.

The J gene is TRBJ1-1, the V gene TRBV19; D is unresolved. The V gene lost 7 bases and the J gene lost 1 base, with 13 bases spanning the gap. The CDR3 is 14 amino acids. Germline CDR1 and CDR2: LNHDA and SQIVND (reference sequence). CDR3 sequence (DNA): TGTGCCAGTACCCTCCGAGGCGGGAACACTGAAGCTTTCTTT. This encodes CASTLRGGNTEAFF.

This chain's CDR3 is CASSSLGDEQFF. The CDR3 nucleotides read TGTGCCAGCAGTTCCCTAGGGGATGAGCAGTTCTTC. The V gene is TRBV6-6, the J gene TRBJ2-1, with a tentative D call TRBD1 (5 bases). The CDR3 has 12 residues. Germline-derived CDR1 and CDR2 are MNHNY and SVGAGI (reference sequence). Trimming took off 4 bases at V and 8 bases at J, with 9 bases between the two ends.